Below, one T cell receptor beta chain is given with its context. Its target is not known. Single viable CD3+CD4+CD8-CD45RO+ cells were sorted as the memory CD4+ T cells. The data were obtained in a study of memory CD4+ T cells and cytomegalovirus serostatus. Background on the study: Of the healthy Belgian adults, 9 or 10 were CMV seropositive and 24 seronegative.

Sequencing used immunoSEQ multiplex PCR; TCRdb keeps in-frame clones, though not all of them. Of about 75,000 clones detected, about 78% appear once; the ten largest clones hold 2% to 3%. Points from the study as a whole: Median bootstrapped AUC for CMV status was roughly 0.95 originally, roughly 0.92 US-trained.

The sample consisted of memory CD4+ T cells from blood. This TCR derives from an adult in good health and CMV-seropositive.

The CDR3 spells CATSRFRQGVNNEQFF. CDR3 in DNA: TGTGCCACCAGCAGATTTCGACAGGGAGTCAACAATGAGCAGTTCTTC. The V call is TRBV15, the J call TRBJ2-1, with 7 bases fitting TRBD1. The CDR3 loop spans 16 amino acids. V trimming: 2 bases; J trimming: 5 bases; junction bases outside the gene matches: 9. The germline gives CDR1 LNHNV, CDR2 YYDKDF (reference sequence).